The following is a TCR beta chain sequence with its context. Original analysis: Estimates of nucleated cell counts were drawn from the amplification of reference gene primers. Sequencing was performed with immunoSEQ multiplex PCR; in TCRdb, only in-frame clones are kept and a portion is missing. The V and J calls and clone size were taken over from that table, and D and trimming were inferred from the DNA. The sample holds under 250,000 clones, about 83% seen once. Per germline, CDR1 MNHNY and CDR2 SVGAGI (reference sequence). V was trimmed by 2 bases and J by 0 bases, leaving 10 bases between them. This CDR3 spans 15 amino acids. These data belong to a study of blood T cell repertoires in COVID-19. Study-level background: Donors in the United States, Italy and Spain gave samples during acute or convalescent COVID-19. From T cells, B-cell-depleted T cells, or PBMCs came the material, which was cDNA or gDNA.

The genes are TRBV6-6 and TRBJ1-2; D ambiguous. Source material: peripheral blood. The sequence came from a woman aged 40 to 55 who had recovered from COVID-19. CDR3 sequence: CASSYEARTNYGYTF. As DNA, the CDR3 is TGTGCCAGCAGTTACGAAGCCAGGACTAACTATGGCTACACCTTC.